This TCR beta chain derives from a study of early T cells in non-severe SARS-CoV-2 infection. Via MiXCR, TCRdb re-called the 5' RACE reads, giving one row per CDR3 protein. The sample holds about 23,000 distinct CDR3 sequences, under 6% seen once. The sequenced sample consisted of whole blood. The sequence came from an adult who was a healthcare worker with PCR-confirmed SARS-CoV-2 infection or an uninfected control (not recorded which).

The CDR3 sequence: CSATIGGPRSYEQYF. In nucleotides, the CDR3 is TGCAGTGCTACGATTGGGGGACCTAGATCCTACGAGCAGTACTTC. The chain employs TRBV20-1 and TRBJ2-7; D is tentatively TRBD1 or TRBD2 (5 bases each). The V end lost 4 bases, the J end lost 1 base, and 17 bases lay between the germline ends. The CDR3 contains 15 residues. The germline V gene has CDR1 DFQATT and CDR2 SNEGSKA (reference sequence).